The TCR beta chain under discussion was sequenced for a study of OX40 agonist ivuxolimab in advanced cancers. Study-level results: Dose levels from 0.1 to 3.0 mg/kg saw CD4+ and CD8+ blood T cells expand clonally by week 6.

Germline CDR1 is LGHNA and CDR2 is YNFKEQ. The CDR3 is 14 amino acids. The V and J ends lost 5 bases and 6 bases, in that order; junction bases with no gene match: 6. In its sample, this clone was seen once. Its antigen is unidentified. The repertoire was sequenced with immunoSEQ multiplex PCR; TCRdb's copy has only in-frame clones and lacks some. The repertoire holds fewer than 200,000 clones, with 90% to 95% as singletons. The sequencing used CD4+ or CD8+ T cells sorted from blood, collected in a trial of the OX40 agonist ivuxolimab. V gene TRBV4-2 combines with J gene TRBJ1-4, with 7 bases that match TRBD1. The TCR sequence derives from an adult with an advanced solid tumor such as melanoma, head and neck, liver or kidney cancer. This CDR3 reads CASSSWDSHEKLFF. CDR3 coding DNA: TGTGCCAGCAGCTCCTGGGACAGCCATGAAAAACTGTTTTTT.